Listed below are T cell receptor beta chains from one sample, sequenced in a study of T cell responses to AZD1222 COVID-19 vaccine. TCRdb's copy holds only in-frame clones and misses some; the assay was immunoSEQ multiplex PCR. This table has over 65,000 clones, 75% to 90% appearing once. The sample in question was peripheral blood, obtained on day 0 of AZD1222 vaccination. These receptors were taken from an adult in good health. The CDR3 runs from the conserved cysteine through the conserved F or W. Fields, in order: V gene, clone size, D gene, J gene, CDR3 DNA, CDR3 protein. A D gene is named only where the DNA matches it firmly. Part of the rows lack a size; the others show once, few, many or a class for expanded clones.

TRBV3-1/TRBV3-2	-	TRBD2	TRBJ2-1	TGTGCCAGCAGCCTAGATACGGGACTAGCGGGGGGCCTATCCTACAATGAGCAGTTCTTC	CASSLDTGLAGGLSYNEQFF
TRBV19	-	TRBD1	TRBJ1-5	TGTGCCAGTAGTACCATAAGACAGGGGAGCAATCAGCCCCAGCATTTT	CASSTIRQGSNQPQHF
TRBV5-6	-	TRBD1	TRBJ1-2	TGTGCCAGCAGGGCCGGGACAGTCTATGGCTACACCTTC	CASRAGTVYGYTF
TRBV27	-	TRBD2	TRBJ2-3	TGTGCCAGCAGTTCGTACCGGGAGGCTGACACAGATACGCAGTATTTT	CASSSYREADTDTQYF
TRBV19	-	-	TRBJ1-6	TGTGCCAGTAGCAACGACATGATGGGACCCGCTTCACCCCTCCACTTT	CASSNDMMGPASPLHF
TRBV27	-	-	TRBJ1-4	TGTGCCAGCAGTTTATCGTGGAGGGAGATTAATGAAAAACTGTTTTTT	CASSLSWREINEKLFF
TRBV3-1/TRBV3-2	-	-	TRBJ2-7	TGTGCCAGCAGCCAAGGGGGGGCGTCCTACGAGCAGTACTTC	CASSQGGASYEQYF
TRBV3-1/TRBV3-2	-	-	TRBJ1-2	TGTGCCAGCAGCCATGGCGGGGGGGACTATGGCTACACCTTC	CASSHGGGDYGYTF
TRBV9	-	TRBD1	TRBJ2-7	TGTGCCAGCAGCGTAGGACAGGGCCCCTACGAGCAGTACTTC	CASSVGQGPYEQYF
TRBV7-9	-	-	TRBJ1-1	TGTGCCAGCAGCTTAGGAGAGTTCGCTTTCTTT	CASSLGEFAFF
TRBV5-5	-	-	TRBJ1-2	TGTGCCAGCAGCTTCCAGGGACCTAACTATGGCTACACCTTC	CASSFQGPNYGYTF
TRBV28	-	TRBD1	TRBJ1-2	TGTGCCTTGCACGGAGGGACAGGGTCTGGCTACACCTTC	CALHGGTGSGYTF
TRBV27	-	-	TRBJ2-7	TGTGCCAGCAGGTCCACCGGGTCTAGGGCCTACGAGCAGTACTTC	CASRSTGSRAYEQYF
TRBV11-2	once	TRBD2	TRBJ2-3	TGTGCCAGCAGCGCCCCCCTAGAAGCGGGAGCGCAGTATTTT	CASSAPLEAGAQYF
TRBV5-1	-	TRBD1	TRBJ1-2	TGCGCCAGCAGATGGACAGGGATGGACTATGGCTACACCTTC	CASRWTGMDYGYTF
TRBV19	-	TRBD1	TRBJ1-6	TGTGCCAGTAGTACGCCGGCTCGACAGGGGGCTGGAAATTCACCCCTCCACTTT	CASSTPARQGAGNSPLHF